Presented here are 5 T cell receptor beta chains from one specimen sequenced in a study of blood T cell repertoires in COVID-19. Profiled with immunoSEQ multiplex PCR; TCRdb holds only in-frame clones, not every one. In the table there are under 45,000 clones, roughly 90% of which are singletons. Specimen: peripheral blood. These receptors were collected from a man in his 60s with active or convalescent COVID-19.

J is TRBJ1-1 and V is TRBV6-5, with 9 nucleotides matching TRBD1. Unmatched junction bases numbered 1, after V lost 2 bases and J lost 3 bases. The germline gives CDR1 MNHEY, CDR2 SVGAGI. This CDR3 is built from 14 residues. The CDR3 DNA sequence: TGTGCCAGCAGTTACGGACAGGGGTACACTGAAGCTTTCTTT. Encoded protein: CASSYGQGYTEAFF.

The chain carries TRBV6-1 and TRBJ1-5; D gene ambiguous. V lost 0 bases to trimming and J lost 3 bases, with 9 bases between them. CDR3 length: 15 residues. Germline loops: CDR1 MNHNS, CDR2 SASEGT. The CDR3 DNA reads TGTGCCAGCAGTGAAGCCAGATTTCCCAATCAGCCCCAGCATTTT. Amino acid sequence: CASSEARFPNQPQHF.

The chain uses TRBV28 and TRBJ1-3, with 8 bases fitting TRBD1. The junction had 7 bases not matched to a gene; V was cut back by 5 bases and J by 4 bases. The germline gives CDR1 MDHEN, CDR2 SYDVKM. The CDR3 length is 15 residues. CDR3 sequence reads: CASSSWDRTGNTIYF. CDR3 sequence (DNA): TGTGCCAGCAGTAGCTGGGACAGGACCGGAAACACCATATATTTT.

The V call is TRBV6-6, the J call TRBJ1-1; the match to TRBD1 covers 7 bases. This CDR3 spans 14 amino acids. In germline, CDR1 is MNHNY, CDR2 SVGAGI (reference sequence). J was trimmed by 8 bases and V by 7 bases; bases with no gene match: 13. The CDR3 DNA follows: TGTGCCAGCACCTATTCCCCGGAGACAGGGGAAGCTTTCTTT. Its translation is CASTYSPETGEAFF.

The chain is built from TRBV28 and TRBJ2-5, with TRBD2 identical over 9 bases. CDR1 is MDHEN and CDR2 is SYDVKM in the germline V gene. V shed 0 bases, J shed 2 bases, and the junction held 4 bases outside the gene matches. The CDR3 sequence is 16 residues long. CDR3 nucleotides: TGTGCCAGCAGTTTATGGCCAGCGGGAGGTCAAGAGACCCAGTACTTC. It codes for CASSLWPAGGQETQYF.